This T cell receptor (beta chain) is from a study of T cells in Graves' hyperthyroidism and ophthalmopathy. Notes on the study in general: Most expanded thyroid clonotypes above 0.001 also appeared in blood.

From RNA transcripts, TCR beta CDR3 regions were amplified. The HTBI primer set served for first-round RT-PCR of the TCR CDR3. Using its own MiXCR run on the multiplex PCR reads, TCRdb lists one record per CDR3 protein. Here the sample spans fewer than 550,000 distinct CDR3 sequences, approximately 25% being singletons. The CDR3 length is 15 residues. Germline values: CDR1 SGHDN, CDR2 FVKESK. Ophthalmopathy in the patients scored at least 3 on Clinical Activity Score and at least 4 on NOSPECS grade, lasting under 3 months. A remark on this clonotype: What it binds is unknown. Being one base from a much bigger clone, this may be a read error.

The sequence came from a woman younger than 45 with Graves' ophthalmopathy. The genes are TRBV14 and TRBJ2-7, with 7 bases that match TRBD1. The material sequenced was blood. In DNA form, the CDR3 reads TGTGCCATCAGCCAAGGGACAGTCTTTTCCTACGAGCAGTACTTC. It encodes CAISQGTVFSYEQYF.